The T cell receptor (beta chain) under discussion was sequenced for a study of T cell repertoires in cytomegalovirus infection. Study-level results: In two of eight donors, the top clonotype was HLA-C-restricted CMV-specific.

From the reads, TCRdb called clonotypes with MiXCR, one entry per CDR3 protein. The sample lists 650,000 to 850,000 distinct CDR3 sequences; roughly 28% were seen once. A few counts support this clonotype. As yet, its antigen is unknown. Trimming took 0 bases from V and 9 from J, leaving 8 bases between them. Germline CDR1 reads SGHDN; CDR2 reads FVKESK. This CDR3 comprises 13 residues. The source material was cultured CD8+ T cells from PBMCs, sampled from culture after CMV antigen stimulation. This sequence was found in a human donor in good health (CMV status not recorded). Some clones in this sample may be carry-over from other donors' samples. The V call is TRBV14, the J call TRBJ2-2; D remains ambiguous. CDR3 bases: TGTGCCAGCAGCCAAGAAGGGAAAAGGGAGCTGTTTTTT. It translates to CASSQEGKRELFF.